This T cell receptor (beta chain) comes out of a study of cytomegalovirus exposure and HLA in healthy donors. CDR1 and CDR2 from the germline V gene are MNHEY and SMNVEV (reference sequence). The CDR3 covers 12 residues. Trimming cost V 4 bases and J 6 bases, with 7 bases left between them. With 60 Vbeta and 13 Jbeta primers, the PCR was carried out. Profiled with immunoSEQ multiplex PCR; TCRdb holds only in-frame clones, not every one. The sample has a few hundred thousand clones, roughly 80% seen once; the top ten hold about 0.3%. The genes are TRBV27 and TRBJ2-1; D is unclear. The sample consisted of PBMCs. This clonotype was sampled from a girl aged 2 to 10 in good health and CMV-seronegative. The CDR3: CASSYLRNEQFF. For the CDR3, the DNA is TGTGCCAGCAGTTACCTACGCAATGAGCAGTTCTTC.